Below, 14 T cell receptor beta chains from the same sample are listed, as sequenced in a study of technical replicates of blood from several donors. Generated by immunoSEQ multiplex PCR, the TCRdb table keeps only in-frame clones and is missing some. The table shows approximately 81,000 clones, with 96% occurring only once. Material: T cells isolated from PBMCs. These receptors originate from a human donor in good health.

This chain links TRBV18 with TRBJ2-1; TRBD2 matches 8 bases. V gave up 6 bases and J gave up 10 bases; unmatched junction bases: 11. Germline V gene lookup returns CDR1 KGHSH and CDR2 LQKENI. The length of the CDR3 is 14 residues. DNA for the CDR3: TGTGCCAGCTCCCAAGCCGGGACTAGTGTCGAGCAGTTCTTC. Translation: CASSQAGTSVEQFF.

The chain joins TRBV10-3 to TRBJ2-1; the match to TRBD2 covers 12 bases. The V segment lost 3 bases and the J segment 7 bases; nucleotides outside the gene matches: 1. CDR1 and CDR2 (germline): ENHRY, SYGVKD. This CDR3 spans 14 amino acids. The CDR3 DNA is TGTGCCATCAGTGAACTAGCGGGGGGAAATGAGCAGTTCTTC. Translation: CAISELAGGNEQFF.

The J gene is TRBJ2-5, the V gene TRBV19; TRBD1 aligns across 12 bases. The CDR3 runs to 15 residues. CDR1 is LNHDA, CDR2 SQIVND, per germline (reference sequence). The V and J ends lost 5 bases and 4 bases, in that order; junction bases with no gene match: 5. CDR3 amino acids: CASSLGQGAVETQYF. The CDR3 DNA reads TGTGCCAGTAGTTTGGGACAGGGGGCCGTAGAGACCCAGTACTTC.

This chain uses TRBV7-6 with TRBJ2-7; the D is unclear. Germline-derived CDR1 and CDR2 are SGHVS and FNYEAQ. This CDR3 has 15 residues. The ends were cut back, 1 base at V and 1 base at J, with 11 bases in the middle. CDR3 residues: CASSLGSDTSYEQYF. CDR3 DNA: TGTGCCAGCAGCTTAGGGTCAGATACATCCTACGAGCAGTACTTC.

This chain joins TRBV7-9 and TRBJ1-1; 7 bases are a match to TRBD1. This CDR3 comprises 12 residues. Germline assignment: CDR1 SEHNR and CDR2 FQNEAQ (reference sequence). V was pared by 5 bases and J by 6 bases, with 3 bases of the junction left unmatched. The CDR3 loop is CASSSRGAEAFF. CDR3 nucleotide sequence: TGTGCCAGCAGCAGCAGGGGGGCTGAAGCTTTCTTT.

The gene calls are TRBV5-1 and TRBJ1-1; a weak D match, TRBD1 (6 bases). V was trimmed by 0 bases and J by 6 bases, leaving 15 bases between them. CDR3 size: 15 residues. The V gene's germline CDR1 is SGHRS and CDR2 YFSETQ. In nucleotides, the CDR3 is TGCGCCAGCAGCTTGGGGGACATCAGTGGGGCTGAAGCTTTCTTT. Amino acids: CASSLGDISGAEAFF.

The J gene is TRBJ2-4, the V gene TRBV4-1; 10 positions agree with TRBD2. Germline values: CDR1 MGHRA, CDR2 YSYEKL. J gave up 1 base and V 4 bases, and 19 bases lay outside the gene matches. CDR3 length: 21 amino acids. CDR3 coding DNA: TGCGCCAGCAGCCCCACTTGGGCTAGCGGGGGCCCCCGACGGGCCAAAAACATTCAGTACTTC. Protein: CASSPTWASGGPRRAKNIQYF.

The rearrangement joins TRBV6-6 to TRBJ1-1; D gene ambiguous. Germline CDR1 and CDR2: MNHNY and SVGAGI (reference sequence). The CDR3 sequence is 13 residues long. The V end lost 2 bases, the J end lost 1 base, and 5 bases lay between the germline ends. The CDR3 sequence: CASSYEANTEAFF. The CDR3 DNA sequence: TGTGCCAGCAGTTACGAAGCGAACACTGAAGCTTTCTTT.

The rearrangement links TRBV6-1 to TRBJ1-1; perhaps TRBD1 as D (5 bases). This CDR3 comprises 17 residues. The ends were cut back, 1 base at V and 0 bases at J, with 15 bases in the middle. Germline loops: CDR1 MNHNS, CDR2 SASEGT. CDR3 bases: TGTGCCAGCAGTGAAGAGATGCGACAGATTCTGAACACTGAAGCTTTCTTT. This encodes CASSEEMRQILNTEAFF.

This chain links TRBV7-8 with TRBJ1-3; a possible D gene is TRBD1 (5 bases). Trimming removed 5 bases at V and 0 bases at J, with 14 bases between. Per germline, CDR1 SGHVS and CDR2 FQNEAQ. The CDR3 loop spans 16 amino acids. CDR3 bases: TGTGCCAGCAGCGGGCGTTGGGGGGTCTCTGGAAACACCATATATTTT. Translating gives CASSGRWGVSGNTIYF.

In DNA form, the CDR3 reads TGCAGTGCTAGTATAGCGAACGAGCAGTACTTC. Translating gives CSASIANEQYF. The J gene is TRBJ2-7, the V gene TRBV20-1, with a possible D match to TRBD2 (5 bases). The V gene lost 3 bases and the J gene lost 5 bases, with 8 bases spanning the gap. This CDR3 region has 11 residues. Per germline, CDR1 DFQATT and CDR2 SNEGSKA (reference sequence).

The chain combines TRBV2 with TRBJ2-1; D possibly corresponds to TRBD1 (6 bases). The germline gives CDR1 SNHLY, CDR2 FYNNEI. The CDR3 contains 13 residues. V was trimmed by 1 base and J by 6 bases, leaving 7 bases between them. CDR3 residues: CASSEGGLNEQFF. The DNA of the CDR3 is TGTGCCAGCAGTGAAGGGGGGCTCAATGAGCAGTTCTTC.

The chain employs TRBV5-6 and TRBJ1-2; 7 bases are shared with TRBD1. The V and J ends lost 3 bases and 7 bases, in that order; junction bases with no gene match: 15. CDR3 length: 16 residues. From germline, CDR1 is SGHDT and CDR2 YYEEEE. CDR3 sequence: CASSSTGYPSFGGYTF. DNA of the CDR3: TGTGCCAGCAGCTCGACAGGGTACCCCTCTTTTGGTGGCTACACCTTC.

This chain links TRBV2 with TRBJ2-5; 7 bases are a match to TRBD2. Germline CDR1 SNHLY, CDR2 FYNNEI. This CDR3 is built from 15 residues. V lost 1 base and J lost 5; bases outside the gene matches: 7. The CDR3 DNA follows: TGTGCCAGCAGTGAAGGATTAGCGGGTGGTGAGACCCAGTACTTC. This gives the protein CASSEGLAGGETQYF.